This is a list of T cell receptor beta chains from one sample in a study of T cells in narcolepsy. Profiling relied on immunoSEQ multiplex PCR, and the TCRdb table lists in-frame clones only, not all of them. The sample has tens of thousands of clones, around 87% seen once. The sample consisted of CD45RA- memory CD4+ T cells from PBMCs. The receptors derive from a human donor with narcolepsy. Both conserved end residues are part of each CDR3. D genes are given only for firm matches. Clone size is stated in some rows and not others, as once, few, many or a class when expanded.

clone_size,d_call,v_call,j_call,cdr3_aa,cdr3_nt
.,.,TRBV7-3,TRBJ2-7,CASSSDGISYEQYF,TGTGCCAGCAGCTCAGACGGGATCTCCTACGAGCAGTACTTC
once,TRBD1,TRBV2,TRBJ2-2,CASSRGQGWTGELFF,TGTGCCAGCAGTCGCGGACAGGGTTGGACCGGGGAGCTGTTTTTT
.,.,TRBV19,TRBJ2-6,CASKLGAGANVLTF,TGTGCCAGTAAGCTGGGGGCGGGGGCCAACGTCCTGACTTTC
.,.,TRBV4-2,TRBJ2-5,CASSPTHRLTLETQYF,TGTGCCAGCAGCCCTACCCACCGACTGACTCTAGAGACCCAGTACTTC
.,.,TRBV9,TRBJ2-7,CASSVGAGAYEQYF,TGTGCCAGCAGCGTAGGTGCCGGGGCCTACGAGCAGTACTTC
few,TRBD1,TRBV28,TRBJ2-7,CASSPWTGEDYEQYF,TGTGCCAGCAGTCCCTGGACAGGGGAGGACTACGAGCAGTACTTC
.,TRBD2,TRBV9,TRBJ2-3,CASSVGLADASTDTQYF,TGTGCCAGCAGCGTAGGACTAGCGGATGCTAGCACAGATACGCAGTATTTT
once,.,TRBV11-2,TRBJ2-1,CASSSSGTPYNEQFF,TGTGCCAGCAGCTCGTCCGGGACACCTTACAATGAGCAGTTCTTC
.,TRBD1,TRBV5-4,TRBJ1-2,CASSLVGGRGYTF,TGTGCCAGCAGCTTGGTAGGGGGCAGGGGCTACACCTTC
once,.,TRBV11-2,TRBJ1-1,CASSLVPQNTEAFF,TGTGCCAGCAGCTTAGTACCGCAGAACACTGAAGCTTTCTTT
.,.,TRBV27,TRBJ2-1,CASSRENEQFF,TGTGCCAGCAGTCGTGAGAATGAGCAGTTCTTC
.,TRBD1,TRBV7-8,TRBJ2-7,CASSLGQFGEQYF,TGTGCCAGCAGCTTGGGACAGTTCGGAGAGCAGTACTTC
.,TRBD2,TRBV29-1,TRBJ2-1,CSVDSGNSVNEQFF,TGCAGCGTTGATAGCGGGAATTCGGTCAATGAGCAGTTCTTC
few,.,TRBV6-5,TRBJ1-5,CASRGGVNQPQHF,TGTGCCAGCAGGGGGGGGGTAAATCAGCCCCAGCATTTT
.,TRBD1,TRBV28,TRBJ1-6,CASSAATGRTPLHF,TGTGCCAGCAGTGCCGCGACAGGGCGGACACCCCTCCACTTT
few,TRBD2,TRBV7-8,TRBJ2-2,CASSHSGGADTGELFF,TGTGCCAGCAGCCATAGCGGGGGGGCCGACACCGGGGAGCTGTTTTTT
.,.,TRBV28,TRBJ1-4,CASSLGGATNEKLFF,TGTGCCAGCAGTTTAGGAGGGGCAACTAATGAAAAACTGTTTTTT
few,.,TRBV7-8,TRBJ1-5,CASSFRGGPQHF,TGTGCCAGCAGCTTTCGGGGGGGGCCCCAGCATTTT
.,TRBD1,TRBV7-2,TRBJ1-5,CASSVRQGWQPQHF,TGTGCCAGCAGCGTTCGACAGGGGTGGCAGCCCCAGCATTTT
.,TRBD1,TRBV14,TRBJ1-1,CASSQGFRDREAFF,TGTGCCAGCAGCCAAGGCTTCCGGGACAGGGAAGCTTTCTTT
.,.,TRBV11-2,TRBJ2-7,CASSFDRFGEQYF,TGTGCCAGCAGCTTCGACAGGTTCGGCGAGCAGTACTTC
.,.,TRBV28,TRBJ2-5,CASSPVPVGTQYF,TGTGCCAGCAGCCCAGTACCTGTCGGGACCCAGTACTTC
.,TRBD1,TRBV18,TRBJ2-2,CASSPGQTTGELFF,TGTGCCAGCTCACCGGGACAGACCACCGGGGAGCTGTTTTTT
.,.,TRBV7-9,TRBJ2-5,CASSLAGATGETQYF,TGTGCCAGCAGCCTCGCAGGGGCTACAGGAGAGACCCAGTACTTC
.,.,TRBV2,TRBJ2-3,CASSVLREGTDTQYF,TGTGCCAGCAGTGTATTGCGGGAAGGGACAGATACGCAGTATTTT
.,TRBD2,TRBV5-1,TRBJ2-3,CASGLAGGTDTQYF,TGCGCCAGCGGACTAGCGGGGGGCACAGATACGCAGTATTTT
.,.,TRBV7-8,TRBJ1-3,CASSFSSLGNTIYF,TGTGCCAGCAGCTTTTCGAGCTTAGGAAACACCATATATTTT
.,.,TRBV28,TRBJ2-6,CASSKGGSGANVLTF,TGTGCCAGCAGCAAAGGCGGTTCTGGGGCCAACGTCCTGACTTTC
.,.,TRBV11-3,TRBJ1-4,CASSSRSGYNEKLFF,TGTGCCAGCAGCAGTCGGTCGGGTTATAATGAAAAACTGTTTTTT
.,.,TRBV11-2,TRBJ1-1,CASSSSIEAFF,TGTGCCAGCAGCTCGTCAATTGAAGCTTTCTTT
.,TRBD1,TRBV28,TRBJ1-1,CASSFEGARTEAFF,TGTGCCAGCAGTTTTGAGGGGGCGAGGACTGAAGCTTTCTTT
.,.,TRBV7-2,TRBJ1-2,CASSHTQGGFGYTF,TGTGCCAGCAGCCACACACAGGGAGGGTTTGGCTACACCTTC
once,TRBD1,TRBV5-1,TRBJ2-7,CASSLLDRGYEQYF,TGCGCCAGCAGCTTACTTGACAGGGGGTACGAGCAGTACTTC
.,TRBD2,TRBV14,TRBJ2-2,CASSQAGGPTGELFF,TGTGCCAGCAGCCAGGCGGGAGGGCCCACCGGGGAGCTGTTTTTT
.,.,TRBV7-8,TRBJ2-7,CASSLDRRDEQYF,TGTGCCAGCAGCTTGGACAGACGGGACGAGCAGTACTTC
.,.,TRBV5-1,TRBJ2-1,CASSPDTASYNEQFF,TGCGCCAGCAGCCCGGACACTGCTTCCTACAATGAGCAGTTCTTC
.,.,TRBV7-7,TRBJ2-1,CASSLVGPPAGEQFF,TGTGCCAGCAGCTTAGTGGGGCCCCCCGCAGGTGAGCAGTTCTTC
few,.,TRBV2,TRBJ1-3,CASSDGSGNTIYF,TGTGCCAGCAGTGACGGCTCTGGAAACACCATATATTTT
.,TRBD2,TRBV2,TRBJ2-4,CASSSGTSGALAKNIQYF,TGTGCCAGCAGTTCCGGGACTAGCGGGGCGTTAGCCAAAAACATTCAGTACTTC
.,TRBD2,TRBV5-1,TRBJ2-2,CASSQGLAANTGELFF,TGCGCCAGCAGCCAGGGACTAGCGGCGAACACCGGGGAGCTGTTTTTT
few,.,TRBV2,TRBJ2-1,CASSHDRETAQFF,TGTGCCAGCAGTCACGACCGGGAGACCGCCCAGTTCTTC
.,.,TRBV7-6,TRBJ2-5,CASRKGTTIGETQYF,TGTGCCTCCAGGAAGGGGACAACCATTGGGGAGACCCAGTACTTC
.,TRBD1,TRBV30,TRBJ1-5,CAWSVGTGNQPQHF,TGTGCCTGGAGTGTCGGGACAGGGAATCAGCCCCAGCATTTT
.,TRBD1,TRBV16,TRBJ1-5,CASSQTGADQPQHF,TGTGCCAGCAGCCAAACAGGGGCGGATCAGCCCCAGCATTTT
.,.,TRBV7-9,TRBJ2-7,CASSLLRDGSYEQYF,TGTGCCAGCAGCTTATTGAGGGATGGGTCCTACGAGCAGTACTTC
.,.,TRBV2,TRBJ2-5,CASSEASAVTQYF,TGTGCCAGCAGTGAGGCCAGCGCCGTGACCCAGTACTTC
.,.,TRBV28,TRBJ2-1,CASSQSGPSYNEQFF,TGTGCCAGCAGCCAGAGCGGGCCTTCCTACAATGAGCAGTTCTTC
.,.,TRBV20-1,TRBJ2-7,CSPSWAYEQYF,TGCAGTCCGAGTTGGGCCTACGAGCAGTACTTC
.,TRBD2,TRBV27,TRBJ2-5,CASSLLSSGGYQETQYF,TGTGCCAGCAGTTTATTGTCTAGCGGGGGGTACCAAGAGACCCAGTACTTC
.,.,TRBV9,TRBJ2-7,CASSVVGDYAVEQYF,TGTGCCAGCAGCGTAGTAGGGGATTATGCTGTCGAGCAGTACTTC
few,TRBD1,TRBV5-1,TRBJ2-3,CASSSGDRGTDTQYF,TGCGCCAGCAGCTCGGGGGACAGGGGCACAGATACGCAGTATTTT
.,TRBD1,TRBV5-6,TRBJ2-7,CASSLAFGTGINEQYF,TGTGCCAGCAGCTTGGCGTTCGGGACAGGGATCAACGAGCAGTACTTC
.,.,TRBV28,TRBJ2-5,CASSPKFGGETQYF,TGTGCCAGCAGCCCAAAGTTTGGAGGGGAGACCCAGTACTTC
.,.,TRBV18,TRBJ1-1,CASSGTRDTEAFF,TGTGCCAGCTCCGGGACAAGAGACACTGAAGCTTTCTTT
few,.,TRBV29-1,TRBJ2-5,CSVNDRLWETQYF,TGCAGCGTCAACGACAGGTTGTGGGAGACCCAGTACTTC